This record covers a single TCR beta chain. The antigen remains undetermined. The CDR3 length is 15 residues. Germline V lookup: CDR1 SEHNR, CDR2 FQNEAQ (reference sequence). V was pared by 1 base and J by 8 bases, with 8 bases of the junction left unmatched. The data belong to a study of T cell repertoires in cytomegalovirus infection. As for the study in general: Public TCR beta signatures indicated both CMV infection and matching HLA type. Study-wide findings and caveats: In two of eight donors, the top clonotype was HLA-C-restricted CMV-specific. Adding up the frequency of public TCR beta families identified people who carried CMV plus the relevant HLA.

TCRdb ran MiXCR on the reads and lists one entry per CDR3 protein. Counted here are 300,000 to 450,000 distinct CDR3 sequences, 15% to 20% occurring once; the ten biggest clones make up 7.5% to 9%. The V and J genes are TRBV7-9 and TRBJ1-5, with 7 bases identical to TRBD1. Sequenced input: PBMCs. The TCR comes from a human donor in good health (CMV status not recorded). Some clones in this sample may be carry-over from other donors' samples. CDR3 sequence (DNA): TGTGCCAGCAGCTTAGGGACAGGAGCTATGGAGCCCCAGCATTTT. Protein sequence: CASSLGTGAMEPQHF.